The rows below give T cell receptor beta chains drawn from one sample of a study of CXCR3-negative and CXCR3-positive naive CD8 T cells. TCRdb reprocessed the 5' RACE reads and stores each CDR3 protein as one record, lacking DNA. The table counts tens of thousands of distinct CDR3 sequences; less than 0.6% lies in the top ten. Sample: naive CXCR3+ CD8+ T cells from blood. Receptors originate from a human donor in good health. Some clones in this sample may be carry-over from other donors' samples. CDR3s include the opening cysteine and the closing phenylalanine or tryptophan. Fields, in order: CDR3 protein, J gene, V gene.

CDR3: CASSEDGTGTYEQYF
J: TRBJ2-7
V: TRBV2

CDR3: CASSLLTGIADTQYF
J: TRBJ2-3
V: TRBV5-4

CDR3: CASIVSGGFGPFTEAFF
J: TRBJ1-1
V: TRBV21-1

CDR3: CSGTSGEAREQYF
J: TRBJ2-7
V: TRBV29-1

CDR3: CASSSGQTTYEQYF
J: TRBJ2-7
V: TRBV27

CDR3: CASSAGAGGPIEQYF
J: TRBJ2-7
V: TRBV11-2

CDR3: CASSYFGSAQETQYF
J: TRBJ2-5
V: TRBV6-5

CDR3: CASSDYSSYEQYF
J: TRBJ2-7
V: TRBV28

CDR3: CASSLLGQGSYEQYF
J: TRBJ2-7
V: TRBV7-9

CDR3: CASSVGRDYTGELFF
J: TRBJ2-2
V: TRBV6-5

CDR3: CSARDRAEYSNQPQHF
J: TRBJ1-5
V: TRBV20-1

CDR3: CASSLIRGEIRSYELYF
J: TRBJ2-7
V: TRBV28

CDR3: CASSKARRAGNYGYGYTF
J: TRBJ1-2
V: TRBV21-1

CDR3: CASSLSGPPEMAFF
J: TRBJ1-1
V: TRBV5-6

CDR3: CASSEVAVEETQYF
J: TRBJ2-5
V: TRBV2

CDR3: CSASPDYRTDTQYF
J: TRBJ2-3
V: TRBV20-1

CDR3: CATSDGSYEQYF
J: TRBJ2-7
V: TRBV24-1

CDR3: CASSQDAIGTEQFF
J: TRBJ2-1
V: TRBV4-1

CDR3: CASCQEGKMAGVTDTQYF
J: TRBJ2-3
V: TRBV4-2

CDR3: CASSTGQVNNEQFF
J: TRBJ2-1
V: TRBV5-1

CDR3: CASSLPGSGVEGTQYF
J: TRBJ2-5
V: TRBV7-8

CDR3: CSARLNLGAITDTQYF
J: TRBJ2-3
V: TRBV20-1

CDR3: CASSLEPGQINEQYF
J: TRBJ2-7
V: TRBV13

CDR3: CASRGIGGFEAFF
J: TRBJ1-1
V: TRBV12-3/TRBV12-4

CDR3: CASSLVGGSQPQHF
J: TRBJ1-5
V: TRBV12-3/TRBV12-4

CDR3: CASSLGGADTYGYTF
J: TRBJ1-2
V: TRBV7-2

CDR3: CASSQEVLGQGSTEAFF
J: TRBJ1-1
V: TRBV4-3

CDR3: CAISPQNTEAFF
J: TRBJ1-1
V: TRBV10-3

CDR3: CASSLAGTGASSPLHF
J: TRBJ1-6
V: TRBV7-6

CDR3: CASKLPGYYNSPLHF
J: TRBJ1-6
V: TRBV7-9

CDR3: CTSSQVTGQYHESDTKRGNTIYF
J: TRBJ1-3
V: TRBV1

CDR3: CASSLRGVGYGYTF
J: TRBJ1-2
V: TRBV28

CDR3: CASSFRGGQTEAFF
J: TRBJ1-1
V: TRBV27

CDR3: CASSLSGESSYEQYF
J: TRBJ2-7
V: TRBV5-1

CDR3: CASSYGLNTDTQYF
J: TRBJ2-3
V: TRBV6-5

CDR3: CASSYSGPNEQFF
J: TRBJ2-1
V: TRBV6-5

CDR3: CASSLGTVTEAFF
J: TRBJ1-1
V: TRBV12-3/TRBV12-4

CDR3: CASSPRGQGSYEQYF
J: TRBJ2-7
V: TRBV5-1

CDR3: CASPPATGGLMNTEAYF
J: TRBJ1-1
V: TRBV7-9

CDR3: CASSVVYGQGATDEQFF
J: TRBJ2-1
V: TRBV9

CDR3: CASSLRGQPQHF
J: TRBJ1-5
V: TRBV12-3/TRBV12-4

CDR3: CAWRARNTGELFF
J: TRBJ2-2
V: TRBV30

CDR3: CARSPEGVETQYF
J: TRBJ2-5
V: TRBV2

CDR3: CASSLSTDEQYF
J: TRBJ2-7
V: TRBV28

CDR3: CASSLSGPGELWF
J: TRBJ2-2
V: TRBV27

CDR3: CASSQELAGGSNTQYF
J: TRBJ2-3
V: TRBV4-2

CDR3: CASSVSGTSANEQFF
J: TRBJ2-1
V: TRBV7-3